This entry concerns a single T cell receptor (beta chain). Its antigen remains unidentified. Mismatch with germline at one junction end may stem from a read error. The template was RNA from unsorted bulk tissue. The normal lung tissue was taken more than 3 cm from the tumor edge. The source of the sample is a study of tumor and adjacent non-tumor tissue in lung cancer. Background on the study: Samples averaged roughly 4.4 million productive TCRbeta reads each.

Study-level points and caveats: Tumor TCR diversity, when higher, was linked to shorter survival.

Three rounds of nested PCR, following a modified ARM-PCR protocol, produced the TCRbeta library. TCRdb used MiXCR to reprocess the multiplex PCR reads, holding one entry per CDR3 protein. The sample lists about 80,000 distinct CDR3 sequences; more than 80% were seen once. This CDR3 has 14 amino acids. The germline gives CDR1 SGHVS, CDR2 FQNEAQ. J is TRBJ2-5 and V is TRBV7-8; the match to TRBD1 covers 7 bases. The sequencing input was distant non-tumor lung tissue. The TCR sequence derives from a man aged 55 to 70 with non-small cell lung cancer. CDR3 in DNA: TGTGCCAGCAGACACGACAGGGCTATGGAGACTCAGTACTTC. Its protein product is CASRHDRAMETQYF.